The 10 T cell receptor beta chains reported below all come from one sample, sequenced in a study of cytomegalovirus exposure and HLA in healthy donors. PCR employed 60 Vbeta and 13 Jbeta primers. Libraries were prepared by immunoSEQ multiplex PCR; TCRdb keeps only in-frame clonotypes and omits some of them. The sample shows 100,000 or so clones, around four fifths of them seen only once. Sequencing was done on a sample of PBMCs. The origin of the receptors is a man aged 35 to 55 in good health and CMV-seronegative.

The CDR3 sequence: CASREQGATPSKQFF. Here the CDR3 DNA reads TGTGCCAGCAGAGAACAGGGGGCCACGCCGTCAAAGCAGTTCTTC. The chain joins TRBV6-1 to TRBJ2-1; 9 bases fit TRBD1. V trimming: 6 bases; J trimming: 11 bases; junction bases outside the gene matches: 14. The CDR3 consists of 15 residues. CDR1 is MNHNS, CDR2 SASEGT, per germline.

The chain uses TRBV6-5 and TRBJ1-6, with TRBD1 identical over 8 bases. Per germline, CDR1 MNHEY and CDR2 SVGAGI. With 6 bases clipped from V and 8 bases from J, the junction kept 6 bases outside the gene matches. CDR3 length equals 14 residues. CDR3 in amino acids: CASSAGQGYSPLHF. CDR3 nucleotide sequence: TGTGCCAGCAGCGCAGGACAGGGTTATTCACCCCTCCACTTT.

With regard to this clone: A read error may produce the germline difference seen at one junction end. The chain links TRBV7-2 to TRBJ1-6; TRBD1 is a possible D gene (5 bases). There are 15 residues in the CDR3. The germline V gene encodes CDR1 SGHTA and CDR2 FQGNSA. For the CDR3, the DNA is TGTGCCAGCAGCTTAGGCGTAGGGGATAACTCACCCCTCCACTTT. Protein product: CASSLGVGDNSPLHF.

This clone was recorded a few times. The CDR3 region is CASSYTTLPYQPQHF. In DNA form, the CDR3 reads TGTGCCAGCAGTTACACGACTCTTCCTTATCAGCCCCAGCATTTT. J is TRBJ1-5 and V is TRBV6-6; D is unresolved. There are 15 residues in the CDR3. Germline V gene data show CDR1 as MNHNY and CDR2 as SVGAGI (reference sequence). The V and J ends lost 2 bases and 5 bases respectively, with 13 bases between them.

In this sample, this clone turned up a few times. The gene calls are TRBV6-5 and TRBJ2-7; D may be TRBD2 (6 bases). V was pared by 5 bases and J by 3 bases, with 17 bases between. There are 15 residues in the CDR3. Germline values: CDR1 MNHEY, CDR2 SVGAGI. CDR3 amino acids: CASSVTGGNDYEQYF. The CDR3 region has the DNA TGTGCCAGCAGTGTGACCGGGGGAAATGACTACGAGCAGTACTTC.

The V call is TRBV19, the J call TRBJ1-5, with a possible D match to TRBD1 (5 bases). Germline V lookup: CDR1 LNHDA, CDR2 SQIVND (reference sequence). Trimming removed 1 base at V and 8 bases at J, with 9 bases between. The CDR3 extends over 13 amino acids. CDR3 nucleotides: TGTGCCAGTAGTATAGGTCAGGGCGAGCCCCAGCATTTT. This codes for CASSIGQGEPQHF.

The V gene is TRBV4-1, the J gene TRBJ1-1, with a tentative D call TRBD1 (6 bases). Germline loops: CDR1 MGHRA, CDR2 YSYEKL. The CDR3 spans 13 residues. Deletions cut 6 bases from V and 5 bases from J, with 13 bases between. CDR3 loop: CASRLQGGTEAFF. Here the CDR3 DNA reads TGCGCCAGCAGACTACAGGGAGGGACTGAAGCTTTCTTT.

V usage is TRBV5-1 and J usage is TRBJ1-1, with 8 bases identical to TRBD1. V lost 7 bases, J lost 1 base, and 3 bases stayed unmatched. The CDR3 consists of 13 residues. Germline V gene data show CDR1 as SGHRS and CDR2 as YFSETQ. In DNA form, the CDR3 reads TGCGCCAGCGGGACAGGAGCGAACACTGAAGCTTTCTTT. This encodes CASGTGANTEAFF.

This chain connects TRBV18 to TRBJ2-3; 9 bases align to TRBD2. Germline CDR1 KGHSH, CDR2 LQKENI. With V trimmed by 6 bases and J by 1 base, 8 bases remained unmatched. The length of the CDR3 is 16 residues. Written as DNA, the CDR3 is TGTGCCAGCTCTCAAGCGGGGGGTGCTGGCACAGATACGCAGTATTTT. The encoded protein is CASSQAGGAGTDTQYF.

The chain has TRBV5-1 and TRBJ1-1; 10 bases match TRBD1. In germline, CDR1 is SGHRS, CDR2 YFSETQ. V dropped 4 bases and J dropped 5; count of bases not matched to a gene: 8. The length of the CDR3 is 15 residues. The CDR3 loop is CASSDRDRGWTEAFF. The DNA for the CDR3 is TGCGCCAGCAGCGACCGGGACAGGGGATGGACTGAAGCTTTCTTT.